The following is a T cell receptor beta chain sequence with its context. The antigen remains unidentified. The data were obtained in a study of cytomegalovirus exposure and HLA in healthy donors. Study results and caveats: Evidence from a later analysis indicated that most CMV-associated TCR beta chains looked HLA-restricted. Reports indicated that the classifier achieved high specificity and sensitivity in diagnosing cytomegalovirus status. No immune exposure information besides CMV serostatus was available.

13 Jbeta primers and 60 Vbeta primers were used for the PCR. The method was immunoSEQ multiplex PCR; TCRdb's version includes in-frame clones alone and lacks a portion of them. The table shows about 93,000 clones, with about four fifths occurring only once. Trimming stripped 0 bases from V and 0 bases from J, with 12 bases between. The germline V gene has CDR1 MNHNS and CDR2 SASEGT. CDR3 length: 16 amino acids. The sample consisted of PBMCs. This chain connects TRBV6-1 to TRBJ2-7; D possibly corresponds to TRBD1 (6 bases). This sequence originates from a man aged 30 to 39 in good health and CMV-seronegative. The CDR3: CASSEATGPSSYEQYF. DNA for the CDR3: TGTGCCAGCAGTGAAGCGACAGGACCCAGCTCCTACGAGCAGTACTTC.